This T cell receptor (beta chain) was captured in a study of blood T cells in healthy people across ages. The CDR3 has 14 residues. Germline loops: CDR1 DFQATT, CDR2 SNEGSKA (reference sequence). V shed 0 bases and J shed 0 bases, with 8 bases lying between them. Study-level results: In the absence of known donor CMV status, changes in expanded clonotypes were possibly confounded.

On this clonotype itself: Its target is unknown.

With a J-beta primer mix and a sample-barcoded 5' primer, a second PCR ran roughly 7 to 11 cycles. TCRdb re-derived calls from the 5' RACE reads in MiXCR, one entry per CDR3 protein. This table has under 2,000,000 distinct CDR3 sequences, around 50% appearing once. Russia was home to the donors, healthy Caucasian individuals aged roughly 6 to 100. Extractions gave at least 5 micrograms of total RNA per sample. This TCR was recovered from a woman in her thirties or forties in good health. The rearrangement uses TRBV20-1 and TRBJ1-2; D unresolved. Input material: blood. The CDR3 DNA reads as TGCAGTGCTAGAGATCGGCCAGCTAACTATGGCTACACCTTC. It specifies CSARDRPANYGYTF.